This T cell receptor beta chain was captured in a study of blood T cell repertoires in COVID-19. Looking at the study overall: Researchers got acute and convalescent COVID-19 samples from the United States, Italy and Spain. T cells, B-cell-depleted T cells, or PBMCs provided the cDNA or gDNA that served as material.

As originally analysed: Counts of nucleated cells, estimated from reference gene primer amplification, were obtained. Measured with immunoSEQ multiplex PCR; TCRdb has only the in-frame clones, and not every one. That table furnishes V, J and clone size, whereas the DNA furnished D and trimming. The repertoire holds about 280,000 clones, approximately 85% seen once, with approximately 10% in the top ten. The CDR3 is made up of 15 amino acids. The V gene end was trimmed by 3 bases and the J gene end by 4 bases; junction bases not matched to a gene: 0. Germline V gene data show CDR1 as SGHAT and CDR2 as FQDESV (reference sequence).

Material for sequencing was peripheral blood. The chain links TRBV11-1 to TRBJ2-3; TRBD2 aligns across 14 bases. The sequence came from a woman aged 70 to 79 with acute or convalescent COVID-19. The chain's CDR3 is CASSLTSGGADTQYF. DNA of the CDR3: TGTGCCAGCAGCTTGACTAGCGGGGGGGCAGATACGCAGTATTTT.